The 16 T cell receptor beta chains below come from one sample, sequenced in a study of blood T cell repertoires in COVID-19. Libraries were prepared by immunoSEQ multiplex PCR; TCRdb keeps only in-frame clonotypes and omits some of them. The sample gives about 160,000 clones, more than 75% of which show up once; 15% to 20% is in the top ten. The sequenced sample consisted of peripheral blood. The receptors were sampled from a man between 60 and 75 years old with active or convalescent COVID-19.

This clone is a singleton in its sample. This chain uses TRBV19 with TRBJ1-3; 8 bases fit TRBD1. The junction had 6 bases not matched to a gene; V was cut back by 5 bases and J by 0 bases. Germline V lookup: CDR1 LNHDA, CDR2 SQIVND (reference sequence). This CDR3 spans 16 amino acids. This CDR3 reads CASSAGQAFSGNTIYF. In DNA, the CDR3 is TGTGCCAGTAGTGCGGGACAGGCTTTCTCTGGAAACACCATATATTTT.

The chain uses TRBV5-6 and TRBJ1-2; TRBD1 agrees at 7 bases. CDR3 length: 15 amino acids. J was trimmed by 0 bases and V by 4 bases; bases with no gene match: 6. CDR1 and CDR2 (germline): SGHDT, YYEEEE. CDR3 DNA sequence: TGTGCCAGCAGCCCACAGGGGAGAGCTAACTATGGCTACACCTTC. It translates to CASSPQGRANYGYTF.

This clone was detected only once. The chain employs TRBV5-4 and TRBJ2-1; D might be TRBD2 (6 bases). Germline lookup yields CDR1 SGHNT and CDR2 YYREEE (reference sequence). The CDR3 covers 15 residues. Trimming took off 4 bases at V and 0 bases at J, with 11 bases between the two ends. This CDR3 reads CASSRHGSSYNEQFF. The CDR3 DNA reads as TGTGCCAGCAGCCGACACGGGAGCTCCTACAATGAGCAGTTCTTC.

This chain links TRBV6-5 with TRBJ2-7; no reliable D call. Germline loops: CDR1 MNHEY, CDR2 SVGAGI. This CDR3 spans 15 amino acids. The V end lost 6 bases, the J end lost 2 bases, and 17 bases lay between the germline ends. CDR3: CASRPSEATPYEQYF. DNA of the CDR3: TGTGCCAGCAGACCCTCGGAAGCGACCCCCTACGAGCAGTACTTC.

V gene TRBV7-2 combines with J gene TRBJ2-7; 9 nucleotides align to TRBD1. The J segment lost 4 bases and the V segment lost 2 bases, leaving 6 bases of the junction unmatched. Germline loops: CDR1 SGHTA, CDR2 FQGNSA. The CDR3 is 15 amino acids. The CDR3, as DNA: TGTGCCAGCAGCTTAATGGGACAGGGAAATTACGAGCAGTACTTC. Translation gives CASSLMGQGNYEQYF.

The chain joins TRBV18 to TRBJ1-2, with 8 bases lining up with TRBD1. CDR1 and CDR2 (germline): KGHSH, LQKENI. Trimming cost V 5 bases and J 3 bases; bases outside gene matches: 2. This CDR3 contains 13 residues. The CDR3, as DNA: TGTGCCAGCTCAGAGGACAGGGACTATGGCTACACCTTC. Translation: CASSEDRDYGYTF.

The chain has TRBV28 and TRBJ2-1, with 8 bases lining up with TRBD2. CDR3 length equals 15 residues. Germline CDR1 reads MDHEN; CDR2 reads SYDVKM. With 7 bases clipped from V and 1 base from J, the junction kept 6 bases outside the gene matches. For the CDR3, the DNA is TGTGCCAGCACCGGGGGGGGACTTTCCTACAATGAGCAGTTCTTC. Amino acid sequence: CASTGGGLSYNEQFF.

The rearrangement links TRBV7-9 to TRBJ1-1; 10 bases are shared with TRBD1. CDR1 is SEHNR and CDR2 is FQNEAQ in the germline V gene (reference sequence). The CDR3 spans 16 residues. The J segment lost 4 bases and the V segment lost 5 bases, leaving 10 bases of the junction unmatched. The CDR3 sequence is CASSRKDGTGATEAFF. The CDR3 DNA is TGTGCCAGCAGCCGGAAAGATGGGACAGGGGCCACTGAAGCTTTCTTT.

This chain joins TRBV4-1 and TRBJ2-4; maybe TRBD2 (6 bases). The CDR3 consists of 16 residues. CDR1 is MGHRA and CDR2 is YSYEKL in the germline V gene. Trimming cost V 4 bases and J 3 bases, with 16 bases left between them. The CDR3 DNA is TGCGCCAGCAGCCCAACAGGAGGGGTGGGCAAAAACATTCAGTACTTC. Residues: CASSPTGGVGKNIQYF.

This chain connects TRBV6-5 to TRBJ1-1, with TRBD1 matching 7 bases. Germline V gene lookup returns CDR1 MNHEY and CDR2 SVGAGI. J gave up 10 bases and V 6 bases, and 14 bases lay outside the gene matches. The CDR3 totals 14 residues. CDR3 loop: CASRDPLQGQVAFF. Here the CDR3 DNA reads TGTGCCAGCAGGGACCCTCTACAGGGGCAGGTAGCTTTCTTT.

This clone was counted once. V usage is TRBV11-2 and J usage is TRBJ1-2; D gene unclear. Germline CDR1 is SGHAT and CDR2 is FQNNGV. CDR3 length equals 17 residues. With 2 bases removed from V and 8 bases from J, the gap between germline ends came to 24 bases. CDR3 coding DNA: TGTGCCAGCAGCTTAATCCTGACTTCCGGGAGTTTGCGGGGCTACACCTTC. This codes for CASSLILTSGSLRGYTF.

This chain links TRBV27 with TRBJ2-3; D is unclear. The V end was cut by 5 bases, the J end by 2 bases, with 8 bases between. The CDR3 is made up of 13 amino acids. Germline V gene data show CDR1 as MNHEY and CDR2 as SMNVEV (reference sequence). CDR3 amino acids: CASSRAHTDTQYF. CDR3 in DNA: TGTGCCAGCAGTAGAGCGCACACAGATACGCAGTATTTT.

By sample fraction, this clone is medium-sized (0.01 to 0.1%). The same CDR3 arises from other DNA sequences in this sample as well. The rearrangement links TRBV12-3 or TRBV12-4 to TRBJ2-1, with 16 nucleotides matching TRBD2. Trimming cost V 11 bases and J 7 bases; bases outside gene matches: 2. The CDR3 covers 13 residues. CDR3 coding DNA: TGTGCCGGGGGACTAGCGGGGGGGAATGAGCAGTTCTTC. Protein product: CAGGLAGGNEQFF.

This chain links TRBV6-6 with TRBJ1-5; no definite D call. The CDR3 spans 16 residues. Trimming pared 0 bases from V and 6 bases from J, leaving 15 bases between. CDR1 and CDR2 (germline): MNHNY, SVGAGI (reference sequence). CDR3 DNA sequence: TGTGCCAGCAGTTACTCGACGGCAGGAATGCTTCAGCCCCAGCATTTT. Encoded protein: CASSYSTAGMLQPQHF.

The chain links TRBV19 to TRBJ1-4; 7 bases match TRBD1. Germline V CDR1 and CDR2: LNHDA, SQIVND (reference sequence). This CDR3 has 14 residues. Trimming cost V 8 bases and J 5 bases; bases outside gene matches: 8. The CDR3 nucleotides are TGTGCCAGTCACCCGACAGGGATGAATGAAAAACTGTTTTTT. Protein sequence: CASHPTGMNEKLFF. Looking up the rest from reference TRBV19 and TRBJ1-4 gives the full variable domain: DGGITQSPKYLFRKEGQNVTLSCEQNLNHDAMYWYRQDPGQGLRLIYYSQIVNDFQKGDIAEGYSVSREKKESFPLTVTSAQKNPTAFYLCASHPTGMNEKLFFGSGTQLSVL.

J is TRBJ2-7 and V is TRBV6-1, with D maybe TRBD1 (6 bases). This CDR3 is 13 amino acids long. Germline CDR1 and CDR2: MNHNS and SASEGT. V dropped 3 bases and J dropped 3 bases, with 9 bases sitting between them. CDR3 nucleotides: TGTGCCAGCAGTGATACAGGGATCTACGAGCAGTACTTC. This gives the protein CASSDTGIYEQYF.